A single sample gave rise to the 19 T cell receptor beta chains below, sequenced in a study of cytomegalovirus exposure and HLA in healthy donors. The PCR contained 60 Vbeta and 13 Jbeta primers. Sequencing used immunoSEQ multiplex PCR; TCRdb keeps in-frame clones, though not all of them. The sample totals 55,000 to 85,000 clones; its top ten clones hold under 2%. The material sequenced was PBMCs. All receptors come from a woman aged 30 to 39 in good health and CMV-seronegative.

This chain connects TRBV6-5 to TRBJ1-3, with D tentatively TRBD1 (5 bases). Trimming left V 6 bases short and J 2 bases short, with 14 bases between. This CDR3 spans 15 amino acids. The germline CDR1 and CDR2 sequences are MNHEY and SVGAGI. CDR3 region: CASSRLIGAGNTIYF. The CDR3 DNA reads TGTGCCAGCAGCCGCCTAATAGGGGCTGGAAACACCATATATTTT.

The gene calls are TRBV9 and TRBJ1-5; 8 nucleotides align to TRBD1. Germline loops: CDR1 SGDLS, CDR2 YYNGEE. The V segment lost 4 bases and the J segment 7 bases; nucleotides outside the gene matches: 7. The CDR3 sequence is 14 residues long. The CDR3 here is CASSPSTGAQPQHF. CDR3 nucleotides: TGTGCCAGCAGCCCCTCGACAGGGGCACAGCCCCAGCATTTT.

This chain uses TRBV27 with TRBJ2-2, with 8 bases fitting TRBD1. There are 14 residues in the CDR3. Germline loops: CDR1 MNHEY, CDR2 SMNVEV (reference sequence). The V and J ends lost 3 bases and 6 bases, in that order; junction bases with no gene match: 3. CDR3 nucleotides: TGTGCCAGCAGTTTGAACAGGGGGGCCGGGGAGCTGTTTTTT. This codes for CASSLNRGAGELFF.

The CDR3 DNA reads as TGTGCCAGCAGTGACACTAGCCCCTACGAGCAGTACTTC. Residues: CASSDTSPYEQYF. The gene calls are TRBV2 and TRBJ2-7; D is possibly TRBD2 (6 bases). The V gene lost 3 bases and the J gene lost 2 bases, with 8 bases spanning the gap. The CDR3 has 13 residues. CDR1 and CDR2 from the germline V gene are SNHLY and FYNNEI.

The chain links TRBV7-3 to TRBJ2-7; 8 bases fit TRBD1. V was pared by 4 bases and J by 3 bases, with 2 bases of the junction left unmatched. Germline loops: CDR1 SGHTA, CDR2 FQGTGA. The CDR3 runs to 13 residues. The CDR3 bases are TGTGCCAGCAGCTCGACAGGGGACTACGAGCAGTACTTC. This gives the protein CASSSTGDYEQYF.

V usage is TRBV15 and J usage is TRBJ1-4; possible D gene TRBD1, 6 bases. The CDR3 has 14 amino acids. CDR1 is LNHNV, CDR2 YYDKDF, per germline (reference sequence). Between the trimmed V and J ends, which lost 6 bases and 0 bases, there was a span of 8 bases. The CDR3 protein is CATRRGTTNEKLFF. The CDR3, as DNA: TGTGCCACCAGGAGGGGGACAACTAATGAAAAACTGTTTTTT.

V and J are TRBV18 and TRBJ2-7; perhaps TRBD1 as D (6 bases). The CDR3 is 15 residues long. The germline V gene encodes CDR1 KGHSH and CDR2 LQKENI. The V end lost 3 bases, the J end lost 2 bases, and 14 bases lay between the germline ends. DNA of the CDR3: TGTGCCAGCTCACCCCGCGGCAGGGGCACCTACGAGCAGTACTTC. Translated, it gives CASSPRGRGTYEQYF.

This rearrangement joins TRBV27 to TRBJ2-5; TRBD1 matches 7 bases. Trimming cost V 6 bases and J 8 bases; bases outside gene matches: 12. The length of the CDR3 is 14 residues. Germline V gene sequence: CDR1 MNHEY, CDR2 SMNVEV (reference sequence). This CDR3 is CASRYRFPGGTQYF. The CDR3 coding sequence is TGTGCCAGCAGGTACCGGTTCCCAGGGGGAACCCAGTACTTC.

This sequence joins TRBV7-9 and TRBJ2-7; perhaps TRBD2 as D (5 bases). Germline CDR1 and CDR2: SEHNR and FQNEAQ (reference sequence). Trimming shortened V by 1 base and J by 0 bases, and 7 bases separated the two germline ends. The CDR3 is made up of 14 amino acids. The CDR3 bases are TGTGCCAGCAGCTTAGGCGAGGGCTCCTACGAGCAGTACTTC. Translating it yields CASSLGEGSYEQYF. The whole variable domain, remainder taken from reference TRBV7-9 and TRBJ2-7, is DTGVSQNPRHKITKRGQNVTFRCDPISEHNRLYWYRQTLGQGPEFLTYFQNEAQLEKSRLLSDRFSAERPKGSFSTLEIQRTEQGDSAMYLCASSLGEGSYEQYFGPGTRLTVT.

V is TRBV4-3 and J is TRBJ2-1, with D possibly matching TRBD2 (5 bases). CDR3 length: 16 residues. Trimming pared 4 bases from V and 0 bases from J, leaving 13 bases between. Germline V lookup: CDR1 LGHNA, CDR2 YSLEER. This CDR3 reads CASSPLPGSSYNEQFF. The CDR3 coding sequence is TGCGCCAGCAGCCCGTTACCGGGGAGCTCCTACAATGAGCAGTTCTTC.

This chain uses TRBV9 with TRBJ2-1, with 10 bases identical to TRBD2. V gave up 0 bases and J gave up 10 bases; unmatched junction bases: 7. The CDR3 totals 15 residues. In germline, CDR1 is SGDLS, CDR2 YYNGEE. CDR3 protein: CASSVDWTSGVEQFF. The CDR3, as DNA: TGTGCCAGCAGCGTAGATTGGACTAGCGGAGTCGAGCAGTTCTTC. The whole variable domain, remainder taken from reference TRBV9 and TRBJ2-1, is DSGVTQTPKHLITATGQRVTLRCSPRSGDLSVYWYQQSLDQGLQFLIQYYNGEERAKGNILERFSAQQFPDLHSELNLSSLELGDSALYFCASSVDWTSGVEQFFGPGTRLTVL.

The CDR3: CAGGGGYNEQFF. DNA of the CDR3: TGTGCCGGGGGAGGGGGTTACAATGAGCAGTTCTTC. The rearrangement uses TRBV6-6 and TRBJ2-1; TRBD2 is a possible D gene (7 bases). Trimming shortened V by 11 bases and J by 4 bases, and 12 bases separated the two germline ends. The CDR3 loop spans 12 amino acids. Germline CDR1 is MNHNY and CDR2 is SVGAGI (reference sequence).

The CDR3 nucleotides read TGTGCCAGCAGCCCCCGGACTAGCGGAACTAGCTCCTACGAGCAGTACTTC. This gives the protein CASSPRTSGTSSYEQYF. This chain links TRBV11-2 with TRBJ2-7; 10 bases map to TRBD2. After removal of 5 bases from V and 0 bases from J, the junction contained 10 bases not matched to a gene. Germline lookup yields CDR1 SGHAT and CDR2 FQNNGV. The length of the CDR3 is 17 residues.

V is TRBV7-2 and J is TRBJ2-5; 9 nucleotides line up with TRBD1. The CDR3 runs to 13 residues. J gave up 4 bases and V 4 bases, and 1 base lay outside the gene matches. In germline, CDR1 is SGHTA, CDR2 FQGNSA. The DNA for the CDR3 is TGTGCCAGCAGCTCGGACAGGGGAGAGACCCAGTACTTC. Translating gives CASSSDRGETQYF.

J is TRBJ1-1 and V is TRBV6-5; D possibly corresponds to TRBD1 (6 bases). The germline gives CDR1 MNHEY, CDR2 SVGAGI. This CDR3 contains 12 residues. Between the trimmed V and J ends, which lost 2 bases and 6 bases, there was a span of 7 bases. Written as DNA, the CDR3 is TGTGCCAGCAGTTACCAGGGGTCTGAAGCTTTCTTT. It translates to CASSYQGSEAFF.

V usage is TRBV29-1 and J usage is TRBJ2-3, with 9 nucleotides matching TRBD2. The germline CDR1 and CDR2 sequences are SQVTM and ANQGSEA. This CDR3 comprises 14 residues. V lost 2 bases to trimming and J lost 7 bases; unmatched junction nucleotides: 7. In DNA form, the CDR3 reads TGCAGCGTTGAAAGGGGTCTAGCGGGAAATACGCAGTATTTT. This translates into CSVERGLAGNTQYF.

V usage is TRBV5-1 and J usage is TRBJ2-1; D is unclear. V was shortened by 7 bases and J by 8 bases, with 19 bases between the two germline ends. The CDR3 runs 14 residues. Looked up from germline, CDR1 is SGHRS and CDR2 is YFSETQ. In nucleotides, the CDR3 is TGCGCCAGCCGAGTCCGGGTGGGTCCCTATGAGCAGTTCTTC. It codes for CASRVRVGPYEQFF.

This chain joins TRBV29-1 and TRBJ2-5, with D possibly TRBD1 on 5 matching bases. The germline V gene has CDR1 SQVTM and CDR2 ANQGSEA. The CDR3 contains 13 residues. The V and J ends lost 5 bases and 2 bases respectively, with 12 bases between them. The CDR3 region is CSVLTGGQETQYF. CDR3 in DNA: TGCAGCGTTCTTACAGGCGGACAAGAGACCCAGTACTTC.

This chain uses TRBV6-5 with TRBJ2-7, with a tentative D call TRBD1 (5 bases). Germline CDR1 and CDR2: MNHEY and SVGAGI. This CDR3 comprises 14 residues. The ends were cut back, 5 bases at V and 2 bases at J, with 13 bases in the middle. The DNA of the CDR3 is TGTGCCAGCAGTACTCCGGCAGGGCCCTACGAGCAGTACTTC. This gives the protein CASSTPAGPYEQYF.